The 19 T cell receptor beta chains in this list originate from one sample, sequenced in a study of cytomegalovirus exposure and HLA in healthy donors. The PCR was carried out with 60 Vbeta primers and 13 Jbeta primers. The data were produced by immunoSEQ multiplex PCR, yet TCRdb's version contains in-frame clones alone and is incomplete. The data show more than 100,000 clones, with about 73% seen just once and roughly 3.5% held by the top ten. Specimen: PBMCs. These receptors all stem from a woman between 25 and 40 years old in good health and CMV-seropositive.

The chain couples TRBV18 to TRBJ2-7; TRBD2 might be the D (6 bases). Germline lookup yields CDR1 KGHSH and CDR2 LQKENI. The V gene lost 3 bases and the J gene lost 3 bases, with 15 bases spanning the gap. The CDR3 covers 15 residues. CDR3 amino acids: CASSPPSGVSYEQYF. The CDR3 region has the DNA TGTGCCAGCTCACCTCCCTCGGGAGTCAGCTACGAGCAGTACTTC.

The rearrangement uses TRBV7-2 and TRBJ2-1; D remains ambiguous. Germline V gives CDR1 SGHTA, CDR2 FQGNSA. CDR3 size: 13 residues. V lost 1 base and J lost 10, with 11 bases in between. CDR3 residues: CASSLGRLGEQFF. The CDR3 DNA reads TGTGCCAGCAGCTTAGGCCGACTCGGCGAGCAGTTCTTC.

The chain couples TRBV5-4 to TRBJ1-1; 7 nucleotides line up with TRBD1. This CDR3 contains 15 residues. V lost 0 bases, J lost 1 base, and 3 bases stayed unmatched. Germline assignment: CDR1 SGHNT and CDR2 YYREEE (reference sequence). This CDR3 is CASSLEGQQNTEAFF. The CDR3 DNA reads as TGTGCCAGCAGCTTGGAGGGACAGCAGAACACTGAAGCTTTCTTT.

The J gene is TRBJ1-6, the V gene TRBV18, with no clear D. This CDR3 comprises 15 residues. Germline-derived CDR1 and CDR2 are KGHSH and LQKENI. Deletions cut 6 bases from V and 6 bases from J, with 15 bases between. The CDR3 reads CASSLVETSNSPLHF. CDR3 DNA: TGTGCCAGCTCCTTGGTAGAGACTTCTAATTCACCCCTCCACTTT.

This sequence joins TRBV5-6 and TRBJ2-5, with TRBD1 matching over 8 bases. The CDR3 sequence is 16 residues long. Germline V gene data show CDR1 as SGHDT and CDR2 as YYEEEE. Unmatched junction bases numbered 10, after V lost 4 bases and J lost 2 bases. CDR3 residues: CASSHRTGLSQETQYF. The CDR3 DNA sequence: TGTGCCAGCAGCCACCGGACAGGGCTATCACAAGAGACCCAGTACTTC.

This clone showed up just once. The genes are TRBV27 and TRBJ2-3; D is possibly TRBD2 (6 bases). The V and J ends lost 3 bases and 4 bases respectively, with 20 bases between them. This CDR3 spans 17 amino acids. Germline V gives CDR1 MNHEY, CDR2 SMNVEV (reference sequence). This CDR3 is CASSFSFKDWEADTQYF. In DNA form, the CDR3 reads TGTGCCAGCAGTTTTTCCTTCAAGGACTGGGAGGCAGATACGCAGTATTTT.

This chain connects TRBV11-2 to TRBJ1-1; unclear D gene. This CDR3 has 12 amino acids. V gave up 0 bases and J gave up 7 bases, with 6 bases separating them. CDR1 SGHAT and CDR2 FQNNGV come from the germline V gene. CDR3 protein: CASSLDGGEAFF. CDR3 bases: TGTGCCAGCAGCTTAGATGGAGGTGAAGCTTTCTTT.

The chain uses TRBV11-2 and TRBJ2-2, with unresolved D. Germline V gene lookup returns CDR1 SGHAT and CDR2 FQNNGV. V gave up 0 bases and J gave up 1 base, with 9 bases separating them. The CDR3 has 16 amino acids. CDR3 protein: CASSLDIIRNTGELFF. In nucleotides, the CDR3 is TGTGCCAGCAGCTTAGATATTATTCGGAACACCGGGGAGCTGTTTTTT.

CDR3 sequence reads: CASSLVAGDIPGELFF. The CDR3 DNA reads TGCGCCAGCAGCTTGGTAGCGGGGGATATCCCAGGGGAGCTGTTTTTT. The V call is TRBV5-1, the J call TRBJ2-2; 9 bases fit TRBD2. The germline gives CDR1 SGHRS, CDR2 YFSETQ. The trim removed 0 bases at V and 8 bases at J, leaving 8 bases unmatched. This CDR3 has 16 residues. Using reference TRBV5-1 and TRBJ2-2 for the parts outside the CDR3, the full variable domain is KAGVTQTPRYLIKTRGQQVTLSCSPISGHRSVSWYQQTPGQGLQFLFEYFSETQRNKGNFPGRFSGRQFSNSRSEMNVSTLELGDSALYLCASSLVAGDIPGELFFGEGSRLTVL.

This clone has just one count. The chain carries TRBV4-2 and TRBJ2-1; 8 bases align to TRBD2. The trim removed 4 bases at V and 5 bases at J, leaving 10 bases unmatched. Per germline, CDR1 LGHNA and CDR2 YNFKEQ. The CDR3 loop spans 16 amino acids. The CDR3 coding sequence is TGTGCCAGCAGCCGGGACTGGGCGGGGGGCGACAATGAGCAGTTCTTC. Amino acid sequence: CASSRDWAGGDNEQFF.

This chain joins TRBV19 and TRBJ1-2, with a weak D call TRBD1 (5 bases). With 1 base removed from V and 5 bases from J, the gap between germline ends came to 8 bases. The CDR3 is made up of 13 amino acids. Germline loops: CDR1 LNHDA, CDR2 SQIVND (reference sequence). The CDR3 is CASSIGGRYGYTF. The CDR3 coding sequence is TGTGCCAGTAGTATAGGGGGCAGGTATGGCTACACCTTC.

The chain recombines TRBV7-9 with TRBJ2-7, with 9 bases that match TRBD2. The CDR3 runs 13 residues. The germline V gene has CDR1 SEHNR and CDR2 FQNEAQ (reference sequence). Unmatched junction bases numbered 8, after V lost 7 bases and J lost 7 bases. CDR3 protein: CASTRGGAPEQYF. The CDR3 region has the DNA TGTGCCAGCACCCGCGGGGGGGCACCTGAGCAGTACTTC.

This clone was recorded only once. CDR3 residues: CASSEPTGYTPLSSYEQYF. For the CDR3, the DNA is TGCGCCAGCAGTGAGCCAACCGGGTACACTCCTTTAAGCTCCTACGAGCAGTACTTC. The chain joins TRBV10-1 to TRBJ2-7, with D uncertain. This CDR3 comprises 19 residues. In germline, CDR1 is WNHNN, CDR2 SYGVQD (reference sequence). Trimming pared 2 bases from V and 0 bases from J, leaving 23 bases between.

This clone has a handful of counts. The CDR3 coding sequence is TGTGCCAGCAGGCCCGGACAGGGGGCCGGAGATACGCAGTATTTT. It specifies CASRPGQGAGDTQYF. The rearrangement links TRBV6-5 to TRBJ2-3, with 11 bases identical to TRBD1. The CDR3 sequence is 15 residues long. J was trimmed by 5 bases and V by 6 bases; bases with no gene match: 7. Germline V gene lookup returns CDR1 MNHEY and CDR2 SVGAGI.

J is TRBJ2-1 and V is TRBV7-9, with 8 bases lining up with TRBD2. V lost 4 bases and J lost 2; bases outside the gene matches: 4. Per germline, CDR1 SEHNR and CDR2 FQNEAQ (reference sequence). The CDR3 covers 15 residues. CDR3 nucleotides: TGTGCCAGCAGCTCACTAGCGGCGACCTACAATGAGCAGTTCTTC. This sequence encodes CASSSLAATYNEQFF.

Concerning this clone itself: Other nucleotide sequences in the sample specify the same CDR3. The V and J genes are TRBV5-1 and TRBJ2-5; weak D call: TRBD2 (6 bases). Trimming took 2 bases from V and 5 from J, leaving 13 bases between them. Germline values: CDR1 SGHRS, CDR2 YFSETQ. CDR3 size: 14 residues. DNA for the CDR3: TGCGCCAGCAGCTTCCTGACGGGGGAGGAGACCCAGTACTTC. Translating it yields CASSFLTGEETQYF.

The gene calls are TRBV7-2 and TRBJ2-7, with D perhaps matching TRBD2 (5 bases). The germline V gene encodes CDR1 SGHTA and CDR2 FQGNSA. V was pared by 5 bases and J by 4 bases, with 15 bases between. CDR3 length: 14 amino acids. The CDR3 spells CASSPSGGGYEQYF. DNA for the CDR3: TGTGCCAGCAGCCCGAGCGGAGGCGGGTACGAGCAGTACTTC.

The chain is built from TRBV2 and TRBJ2-7; TRBD2 agrees at 10 bases. The trim removed 6 bases at V and 0 bases at J, leaving 5 bases unmatched. The CDR3 spans 15 residues. Germline V gene data show CDR1 as SNHLY and CDR2 as FYNNEI. The CDR3 DNA is TGTGCCAGCAGCCTTAGCGGGGGGCCCTCCTACGAGCAGTACTTC. Translated: CASSLSGGPSYEQYF.

The V and J genes are TRBV5-6 and TRBJ1-2; D is unresolved. The CDR3 contains 15 residues. Trimming removed 1 base at V and 3 bases at J, with 13 bases between. Germline-derived CDR1 and CDR2 are SGHDT and YYEEEE. CDR3 DNA sequence: TGTGCCAGCAGCTTGTTGGGCGTACTCGACTATGGCTACACCTTC. Encoded protein: CASSLLGVLDYGYTF.